This TCR beta chain was identified in a study of cytomegalovirus exposure and HLA in healthy donors. Broader study findings: In a later analysis, HLA-associated TCR beta chains were more clonally expanded than equally common others. Several of the most significant clusters were apparently associated with common viral pathogens in a later analysis. One variant, a missense change in DCLRE1C, was linked in a later analysis to TCR beta V- and J-gene trimming.

To note about this clone: The antigen remains unidentified.

PCR involved 60 Vbeta and 13 Jbeta primers. Using immunoSEQ multiplex PCR, the repertoire was profiled, and TCRdb retains in-frame clones only, with some absent. The table shows about 98,000 clones, with around three quarters occurring only once. V was pared by 7 bases and J by 6 bases, with 6 bases of the junction left unmatched. This CDR3 contains 13 residues. Germline-derived CDR1 and CDR2 are MNHEY and SVGAGI. V is TRBV6-5 and J is TRBJ1-1, with 9 bases identical to TRBD1. The receptor was derived from a human donor in good health. Sequencing was done on a sample of PBMCs. In nucleotides, the CDR3 is TGTGCCAGCAAAAACAGGGGGCTTGCTGAAGCTTTCTTT. It is translated as CASKNRGLAEAFF.